The 6 T cell receptor beta chains below were found in one sample sequenced in a study of Ad26.COV2.S vaccination and SARS-CoV-2 variants. Only in-frame clones appear in the TCRdb table, and some are missing; sequencing was by immunoSEQ multiplex PCR. The sample carries about 350,000 clones, 80% to 90% recorded once. Regarding treatment: some 20 received Ad26.COV2.S at low or high dose, single or two shots; roughly five received placebo; per-sample allocation not given. Day 63 after the first injection of vaccine or placebo was the sampling time. Sequencing used peripheral blood, obtained in a trial of Ad26.COV2.S vaccine versus placebo. These receptors originate from a person aged 18-60 years who received the Ad26.COV2.S COVID-19 vaccine or a placebo.

This sequence joins TRBV11-2 and TRBJ2-1; D unresolved. Germline assignment: CDR1 SGHAT and CDR2 FQNNGV. The CDR3 runs to 13 residues. V gave up 0 bases and J gave up 7 bases, with 7 bases separating them. CDR3 residues: CASSLERVNEQFF. In DNA, the CDR3 is TGTGCCAGCAGCTTAGAAAGGGTTAATGAGCAGTTCTTC.

The chain couples TRBV29-1 to TRBJ2-1, with 10 bases identical to TRBD2. Trimming cost V 5 bases and J 7 bases; bases outside gene matches: 5. The V gene's germline CDR1 is SQVTM and CDR2 ANQGSEA. The length of the CDR3 is 13 residues. The CDR3 loop is CSVHSGRLNEQFF. The CDR3 bases are TGCAGCGTTCATAGCGGGAGGTTGAATGAGCAGTTCTTC.

The chain employs TRBV25-1 and TRBJ1-2; D is unresolved. The CDR3 covers 13 residues. V shed 1 base and J shed 7 bases, with 10 bases lying between them. The germline gives CDR1 MGHDK, CDR2 SYGVNS. The CDR3 coding sequence is TGTGCCAGCAGTGAATGGGCAGAACGTGGCTACACCTTC. It is translated as CASSEWAERGYTF.

This sequence joins TRBV18 and TRBJ1-1; weak D call: TRBD1 (6 bases). Germline V gene data show CDR1 as KGHSH and CDR2 as LQKENI. CDR3 size: 14 residues. Trimming shortened V by 4 bases and J by 0 bases, and 9 bases separated the two germline ends. This CDR3 reads CASSLDRLNTEAFF. The CDR3 region has the DNA TGTGCCAGCTCACTGGACAGATTGAACACTGAAGCTTTCTTT.

V gene TRBV6-6 combines with J gene TRBJ1-5; D unresolved. The CDR3 is 14 amino acids. Germline CDR1 is MNHNY and CDR2 is SVGAGI (reference sequence). V was cut by 8 bases and J by 3 bases, with 14 bases left in between. The CDR3 sequence is CASRGTQFNQPQHF. CDR3 sequence (DNA): TGTGCCAGCCGTGGTACTCAATTCAATCAGCCCCAGCATTTT.

This chain connects TRBV18 to TRBJ2-1; TRBD1 matches 9 bases. Germline lookup yields CDR1 KGHSH and CDR2 LQKENI. The CDR3 is 16 residues long. V lost 0 bases and J lost 4; bases outside the gene matches: 4. CDR3 residues: CASSPPMGQGYNEQFF. The DNA for the CDR3 is TGTGCCAGCTCACCACCAATGGGACAGGGATACAATGAGCAGTTCTTC.